These 20 T cell receptor beta chains share one sample of origin, sequenced in a study of early T cells in non-severe SARS-CoV-2 infection. Each CDR3 protein gets one entry after TCRdb re-called the 5' RACE reads with MiXCR. The table includes 45,000 to 55,000 distinct CDR3 sequences, more than 9% detected once. The sample comprised whole blood. The origin of the receptors is an adult who was a healthcare worker with PCR-confirmed SARS-CoV-2 infection or an uninfected control (not recorded which).

The table lists this clonotype with many counts. The chain employs TRBV3-1 and TRBJ1-5; D unclear. The germline V and J ends were trimmed by 1 base and 6 bases, with 13 bases remaining between them. The CDR3 runs 15 residues. The germline V gene has CDR1 LGHDT and CDR2 YNNKEL (reference sequence). The CDR3 DNA sequence: TGTGCCAGCAGCCAAGGGACCGTGATCGTTCAGCCCCAGCATTTT. Amino acids: CASSQGTVIVQPQHF.

Remarks on this clonotype: An end of the junction differs from the germline gene, which may be a read error. The J gene is TRBJ2-2, the V gene TRBV20-1, with 10 bases identical to TRBD2. Per germline, CDR1 DFQATT and CDR2 SNEGSKA (reference sequence). There are 15 residues in the CDR3. The CDR3 loop reads CSARDLAGDTGELSF. The CDR3 DNA is TGCAGTGCTAGAGATCTAGCGGGAGACACCGGGGAGCTGTCTTTT.

This clonotype has a handful of counts. The chain has TRBV2 and TRBJ2-3; 7 positions agree with TRBD2. Trimming removed 0 bases from V and 3 bases from J; junction bases left unmatched: 6. Germline V gives CDR1 SNHLY, CDR2 FYNNEI. The CDR3 is 16 residues long. CDR3 sequence reads: CASSEASGTNTDTQYF. The CDR3 nucleotides are TGTGCCAGCAGTGAAGCGTCCGGGACTAATACAGATACGCAGTATTTT.

V and J are TRBV28 and TRBJ2-1; D ambiguous. The CDR3 sequence is 12 residues long. Germline-derived CDR1 and CDR2 are MDHEN and SYDVKM. The V and J ends lost 4 bases and 8 bases respectively, with 9 bases between them. The CDR3 coding sequence is TGTGCCAGCAGTTCCGCCTCGGATGAGCAGTTCTTC. It specifies CASSSASDEQFF.

This clonotype was detected a few times. The chain recombines TRBV6-5 with TRBJ2-3; 8 bases fit TRBD1. The J segment lost 3 bases and the V segment lost 0 bases, leaving 5 bases of the junction unmatched. The CDR3 length is 16 residues. The germline gives CDR1 MNHEY, CDR2 SVGAGI. In nucleotides, the CDR3 is TGTGCCAGCAGTTACTCTTGGACAGGGTTTACAGATACGCAGTATTTT. This gives the protein CASSYSWTGFTDTQYF.

This clonotype was seen ten or more times. J is TRBJ2-1 and V is TRBV2; TRBD1 might be the D (6 bases). V was clipped by 8 bases and J by 12 bases, with 17 bases between them. The CDR3 runs 12 residues. Germline CDR1 and CDR2: SNHLY and FYNNEI. CDR3 sequence (DNA): TGTGCCAGCGACCTTCCAGGGGATAGGCAGTTCTTC. Translation gives CASDLPGDRQFF.

This clonotype has a handful of counts. The chain combines TRBV12-3 or TRBV12-4 with TRBJ1-2, with D uncertain. This CDR3 has 15 amino acids. The V end lost 2 bases, the J end lost 0 bases, and 10 bases lay between the germline ends. The DNA of the CDR3 is TGTGCCAGCAGTTTATTCGGGCGTTCTAACTATGGCTACACCTTC. Residues: CASSLFGRSNYGYTF.

This clonotype was seen more than once but under ten times. This sequence joins TRBV3-1 and TRBJ2-3; D is undetermined. This CDR3 comprises 15 residues. The V end was cut by 1 base, the J end by 2 bases, with 10 bases between. In germline, CDR1 is LGHDT, CDR2 YNNKEL (reference sequence). This CDR3 reads CASSQGNGYTDTQYF. CDR3 in DNA: TGTGCCAGCAGCCAAGGGAACGGGTACACAGATACGCAGTATTTT.

This rearrangement joins TRBV11-2 to TRBJ2-1, with a tentative D call TRBD1 (6 bases). This CDR3 has 14 amino acids. Trimming cost V 0 bases and J 7 bases, with 10 bases left between them. The germline V gene has CDR1 SGHAT and CDR2 FQNNGV. The CDR3 region is CASSLEPQGNEQFF. CDR3 in DNA: TGTGCCAGCAGCTTAGAGCCTCAGGGGAATGAGCAGTTCTTC.

V usage is TRBV7-9 and J usage is TRBJ1-3; D ambiguous. V was cut by 2 bases and J by 0 bases, with 5 bases left in between. The CDR3 consists of 14 residues. The V gene's germline CDR1 is SEHNR and CDR2 FQNEAQ (reference sequence). The CDR3 reads CASSLMLSGNTIYF. The CDR3 region has the DNA TGTGCCAGCAGCTTAATGCTCTCTGGAAACACCATATATTTT.

This clonotype was counted at least ten times. The chain carries TRBV7-2 and TRBJ2-1; 8 bases agree with TRBD1. The germline V gene has CDR1 SGHTA and CDR2 FQGNSA. J lost 1 base, V lost 4 bases, and 3 bases had no gene match. The CDR3 covers 15 residues. CDR3 coding DNA: TGTGCCAGCAGCTCTGACAGGGGTTCCTACAATGAGCAGTTCTTC. It translates to CASSSDRGSYNEQFF.

The V and J genes are TRBV27 and TRBJ1-3, with TRBD1 identical over 7 bases. Germline V gene data show CDR1 as MNHEY and CDR2 as SMNVEV (reference sequence). The V segment lost 6 bases and the J segment 4 bases; nucleotides outside the gene matches: 15. The length of the CDR3 is 17 residues. The CDR3 sequence: CASRQGGTALLGNTIYF. In nucleotides, the CDR3 is TGTGCCAGCAGACAAGGGGGGACAGCCCTCTTGGGAAACACCATATATTTT.

This clonotype was counted many times. The CDR3 spells CASSHKPGRRVWDEQFF. The CDR3 DNA reads as TGCGCCAGCAGCCACAAACCGGGACGCAGGGTATGGGATGAGCAGTTCTTC. The rearrangement joins TRBV4-1 to TRBJ2-1; perhaps D is TRBD1 or TRBD2 (5 bases each). There are 17 residues in the CDR3. Germline values: CDR1 MGHRA, CDR2 YSYEKL. V was trimmed by 3 bases and J by 8 bases, leaving 23 bases between them.

This clonotype was seen repeatedly, ten times or more. This CDR3 is CASSQDGATKAPFF. The CDR3 coding sequence is TGTGCCAGCAGCCAAGATGGGGCAACCAAAGCGCCTTTCTTT. The chain has TRBV3-1 and TRBJ1-1, with D perhaps TRBD1 (5 bases). Trimming removed 0 bases from V and 12 bases from J, with 17 bases in between. The CDR3 consists of 14 residues. Germline V lookup: CDR1 LGHDT, CDR2 YNNKEL (reference sequence).

The rearrangement uses TRBV11-2 and TRBJ1-1, with TRBD1 matching over 7 bases. This CDR3 spans 14 amino acids. The V and J ends lost 2 bases and 5 bases, in that order; junction bases with no gene match: 5. The germline V gene encodes CDR1 SGHAT and CDR2 FQNNGV. The CDR3 bases are TGTGCCAGCAGCTTACTCCCAGGGGGGACTGAAGCTTTCTTT. Protein sequence: CASSLLPGGTEAFF. Supplemented by reference TRBV11-2 and TRBJ1-1, the full variable domain reads EAGVAQSPRYKIIEKRQSVAFWCNPISGHATLYWYQQILGQGPKLLIQFQNNGVVDDSQLPKDRFSAERLKGVDSTLKIQPAKLEDSAVYLCASSLLPGGTEAFFGQGTRLTVV.

This clonotype occurred many times. This chain links TRBV2 with TRBJ2-2; 11 bases are a match to TRBD1. J was trimmed by 7 bases and V by 6 bases; bases with no gene match: 7. CDR1 is SNHLY and CDR2 is FYNNEI in the germline V gene. CDR3 size: 15 residues. CDR3 region: CASSADRGRFGELFF. The CDR3 coding sequence is TGTGCCAGCAGCGCGGACAGGGGGCGGTTCGGGGAGCTGTTTTTT. The variable domain in full, with the rest retrieved from reference TRBV2 and TRBJ2-2, is EPEVTQTPSHQVTQMGQEVILRCVPISNHLYFYWYRQILGQKVEFLVSFYNNEISEKSEIFDDQFSVERPDGSNFTLKIRSTKLEDSAMYFCASSADRGRFGELFFGEGSRLTVL.

The gene calls are TRBV5-4 and TRBJ2-7; unclear D gene. Trimming cost V 4 bases and J 2 bases, with 13 bases left between them. CDR1 and CDR2 (germline): SGHNT, YYREEE (reference sequence). This CDR3 is 14 amino acids long. The CDR3 is CASSTKVSPYEQYF. In DNA, the CDR3 is TGTGCCAGCAGCACAAAAGTATCCCCCTACGAGCAGTACTTC.

This clonotype was picked up a small number of times. This chain uses TRBV5-1 with TRBJ2-2; weak D call: TRBD2 (5 bases). The V end was cut by 6 bases, the J end by 5 bases, with 8 bases between. CDR1 is SGHRS, CDR2 YFSETQ, per germline. The CDR3 has 12 amino acids. The CDR3, as DNA: TGCGCCAGCAACGAGGGAACCGGGGAGCTGTTTTTT. Translated, it gives CASNEGTGELFF.

This clonotype turned up a few times. This rearrangement joins TRBV9 to TRBJ1-1; possible D gene TRBD1, 5 bases. V was clipped by 2 bases and J by 5 bases, with 13 bases between them. Germline V gene lookup returns CDR1 SGDLS and CDR2 YYNGEE. The CDR3 has 14 residues. The CDR3 bases are TGTGCCAGCAGCGTCGGTCATACAGGAACTGAAGCTTTCTTT. Amino acids: CASSVGHTGTEAFF.

This clonotype was counted ten times or more. CDR3 coding DNA: TGTGCCAGCAGCTTCATCGGTACAGACTACGAGCAGTACTTC. Encoded protein: CASSFIGTDYEQYF. The chain employs TRBV11-2 and TRBJ2-7, with unresolved D. Germline-derived CDR1 and CDR2 are SGHAT and FQNNGV. V was shortened by 3 bases and J by 3 bases, with 12 bases between the two germline ends. The CDR3 has 14 residues.